This TCR beta chain was sequenced in a study of blood T cells in healthy people across ages. Trimming took off 1 base at V and 13 bases at J, with 14 bases between the two ends. Per the germline V gene, CDR1 is LGHDT and CDR2 is YNNKEL (reference sequence). CDR3 length: 14 amino acids. Findings and limits, study-wide: Estimated diversity, derived from one million T cells, was regarded as an underestimate.

Worth noting for this clonotype: Its antigen remains unknown.

Using a J-beta primer mix together with a sample-barcoded 5' primer, a second PCR was run for about 6 to 12 cycles. TCRdb itself ran the 5' RACE reads through MiXCR, one entry per CDR3 protein. The sample carries about 760,000 distinct CDR3 sequences, 56% recorded once. The chain has TRBV3-1 and TRBJ1-6, with D possibly matching TRBD1 (5 bases). The source material was blood. The sequence was obtained from a man aged 35 to 55 in good health. DNA for the CDR3: TGTGCCAGCAGCCAAGGGGACTCCTCGGTCCCCCTCCACTTT. Amino acid sequence: CASSQGDSSVPLHF.